The 18 T cell receptor beta chains in this list originate from one sample, sequenced in a study of blood T cell repertoires in COVID-19. Assay: immunoSEQ multiplex PCR; the TCRdb copy retains only in-frame clones and omits some. The table has 100,000 to 150,000 clones, 86% seen once; the top ten hold roughly 5.4%. The source material was peripheral blood. All receptors come from a human donor in a cohort sampled during active COVID-19.

The chain joins TRBV18 to TRBJ2-3; TRBD2 matches at 7 bases. With 3 bases clipped from V and 2 bases from J, the junction kept 5 bases outside the gene matches. This CDR3 is 15 amino acids long. Germline V gene lookup returns CDR1 KGHSH and CDR2 LQKENI. The CDR3 sequence is CASSPERGHTDTQYF. For the CDR3, the DNA is TGTGCCAGCTCACCGGAGCGGGGCCACACAGATACGCAGTATTTT.

The chain joins TRBV5-6 to TRBJ1-1; 8 bases line up with TRBD1. This CDR3 has 17 amino acids. Trimming took 0 bases from V and 1 from J; bases not matched to a gene: 8. CDR1 SGHDT and CDR2 YYEEEE come from the germline V gene. For the CDR3, the DNA is TGTGCCAGCAGCTTGGTGGGACAGGATGATTGGAACACTGAAGCTTTCTTT. Residues: CASSLVGQDDWNTEAFF. Supplemented by reference TRBV5-6 and TRBJ1-1, the full variable domain reads DAGVTQSPTHLIKTRGQQVTLRCSPKSGHDTVSWYQQALGQGPQFIFQYYEEEERQRGNFPDRFSGHQFPNYSSELNVNALLLGDSALYLCASSLVGQDDWNTEAFFGQGTRLTVV.

This sequence joins TRBV9 and TRBJ1-2, with 8 bases that match TRBD1. This CDR3 spans 13 amino acids. V lost 2 bases to trimming and J lost 5 bases; unmatched junction nucleotides: 2. In germline, CDR1 is SGDLS, CDR2 YYNGEE. The CDR3 loop reads CASSVRQGYGYTF. CDR3 DNA sequence: TGTGCCAGCAGCGTGAGACAGGGGTATGGCTACACCTTC.

V gene TRBV9 combines with J gene TRBJ2-2; no clear D. There are 14 residues in the CDR3. V gave up 0 bases and J gave up 8 bases, with 11 bases separating them. Germline lookup yields CDR1 SGDLS and CDR2 YYNGEE. CDR3 protein: CASSVAKLPGELFF. CDR3 nucleotides: TGTGCCAGCAGCGTAGCTAAACTCCCAGGGGAGCTGTTTTTT.

This CDR3 reads CASRTAWPYEQYF. The CDR3 DNA follows: TGTGCCAGCAGGACAGCCTGGCCCTACGAGCAGTACTTC. V usage is TRBV7-2 and J usage is TRBJ2-7; tentatively, D is TRBD1 (5 bases). In germline, CDR1 is SGHTA, CDR2 FQGNSA. The CDR3 is 13 amino acids. Trimming took off 6 bases at V and 2 bases at J, with 11 bases between the two ends.

The V gene is TRBV5-1, the J gene TRBJ2-7; D might be TRBD2 (5 bases). Germline V gene sequence: CDR1 SGHRS, CDR2 YFSETQ. Trimming shortened V by 3 bases and J by 6 bases, and 13 bases separated the two germline ends. The CDR3 totals 13 residues. The CDR3 is CASSSPGGREQYF. The CDR3 DNA sequence: TGCGCCAGCAGCTCCCCCGGCGGGCGCGAGCAGTACTTC.

The chain is built from TRBV4-1 and TRBJ2-7; TRBD1 matches 7 bases. Germline values: CDR1 MGHRA, CDR2 YSYEKL. V dropped 3 bases and J dropped 5; count of bases not matched to a gene: 4. This CDR3 is built from 13 residues. The CDR3 DNA reads TGCGCCAGCAGCCAGAGACAGGGCGACGAGCAGTACTTC. It specifies CASSQRQGDEQYF.

V is TRBV27 and J is TRBJ2-5, with a weak D call TRBD1 (5 bases). Germline-derived CDR1 and CDR2 are MNHEY and SMNVEV (reference sequence). This CDR3 has 14 amino acids. Trimming took 4 bases from V and 2 from J, leaving 11 bases between them. The CDR3 nucleotides are TGTGCCAGCAGTTCCAGACAGTTTCAAGAGACCCAGTACTTC. It translates to CASSSRQFQETQYF.

The gene calls are TRBV2 and TRBJ2-1, with 11 bases aligning to TRBD2. Germline V gene data show CDR1 as SNHLY and CDR2 as FYNNEI. The CDR3 loop spans 14 amino acids. J gave up 15 bases and V 2 bases, and 9 bases lay outside the gene matches. The chain's CDR3 is CASSERGASGRWFF. The CDR3 region has the DNA TGTGCCAGCAGTGAAAGAGGCGCTAGCGGGAGGTGGTTCTTC.

V gene TRBV29-1 combines with J gene TRBJ2-2; 12 nucleotides line up with TRBD2. The length of the CDR3 is 17 residues. The J segment lost 1 base and the V segment lost 1 base, leaving 4 bases of the junction unmatched. In germline, CDR1 is SQVTM, CDR2 ANQGSEA. The CDR3 region is CSVEGLAGGRNTGELFF. In nucleotides, the CDR3 is TGCAGCGTTGAAGGGCTAGCGGGAGGGAGGAACACCGGGGAGCTGTTTTTT.

The CDR3 is CASSFSGTGTDTQYF. For the CDR3, the DNA is TGTGCCAGCAGCTTCTCCGGGACAGGGACAGATACGCAGTATTTT. The chain employs TRBV11-3 and TRBJ2-3; 9 bases fit TRBD1. This CDR3 spans 15 amino acids. Germline V gene data show CDR1 as SGHNT and CDR2 as YENEEA. The V gene end was trimmed by 3 bases and the J gene end by 3 bases; junction bases not matched to a gene: 4.

V is TRBV12-3 or TRBV12-4 and J is TRBJ2-7; D is possibly TRBD2 (7 bases). This CDR3 is built from 12 residues. V gave up 6 bases and J gave up 9 bases, with 15 bases separating them. DNA of the CDR3: TGTGCCAGCAGCCCCAACAGGGAGGGGCAGTACTTC. Its translation is CASSPNREGQYF.

The rearrangement joins TRBV2 to TRBJ2-7; 10 positions agree with TRBD2. Germline V CDR1 and CDR2: SNHLY, FYNNEI. V lost 4 bases to trimming and J lost 2 bases; unmatched junction nucleotides: 2. This CDR3 spans 14 amino acids. The CDR3 bases are TGTGCCAGCAGTGTACTAGCGGGGACCTACGAGCAGTACTTC. Protein: CASSVLAGTYEQYF.

V is TRBV23-1 and J is TRBJ2-7, with D perhaps TRBD1 (5 bases). TRBV23-1 is sorted into the ORF group, with uncertain function. V shed 0 bases and J shed 2 bases, with 17 bases lying between them. This CDR3 has 17 residues. This CDR3 is CASSQSRVGLGTYEQYF. The CDR3 coding sequence is TGCGCCAGCAGTCAATCCAGGGTCGGCCTGGGGACCTACGAGCAGTACTTC.

The V call is TRBV27, the J call TRBJ2-7, with D possibly being TRBD1 (5 bases). CDR3 size: 13 residues. Germline CDR1 MNHEY, CDR2 SMNVEV (reference sequence). V lost 7 bases and J lost 3, with 13 bases in between. The CDR3 reads CASTRSGNYEQYF. The CDR3 bases are TGTGCCAGCACTAGGTCAGGGAACTACGAGCAGTACTTC.

This clone was observed a few times. The chain combines TRBV7-9 with TRBJ2-7, with TRBD2 as a possible D gene (6 bases). This CDR3 comprises 17 residues. V was clipped by 5 bases and J by 2 bases, with 22 bases between them. Germline values: CDR1 SEHNR, CDR2 FQNEAQ (reference sequence). CDR3 sequence reads: CASSPLARGLQPYEQYF. The CDR3 DNA reads as TGTGCCAGCAGCCCGCTTGCTCGGGGACTCCAACCCTACGAGCAGTACTTC.

This clone has just one count. The V gene is TRBV5-4, the J gene TRBJ2-3; D remains ambiguous. V was clipped by 4 bases and J by 1 base, with 10 bases between them. Germline CDR1 SGHNT, CDR2 YYREEE (reference sequence). This CDR3 spans 14 amino acids. The CDR3 DNA is TGTGCCAGCAGCAAAGCAGGCGGCACAGATACGCAGTATTTT. Translation gives CASSKAGGTDTQYF.

The chain carries TRBV24-1 and TRBJ2-3; 9 positions agree with TRBD2. The CDR3 covers 14 residues. Germline values: CDR1 KGHDR, CDR2 SFDVKD. The V gene end was trimmed by 5 bases and the J gene end by 5 bases; junction bases not matched to a gene: 4. CDR3 bases: TGTGCCACCAGTGCGGGACTAGCACAAGATACGCAGTATTTT. It specifies CATSAGLAQDTQYF.